This T cell receptor beta chain originates from a study of blood T cell repertoires in COVID-19. Background on the study: Samples representing acute and convalescent COVID-19 were sourced from the United States, Italy and Spain. T cells, B-cell-depleted T cells, or PBMCs supplied cDNA or gDNA.

Sequenced by immunoSEQ multiplex PCR; TCRdb stores in-frame clones only, minus some. Of fewer than 600,000 clones in the sample, roughly nine tenths are singletons; the top ten hold roughly 0.92%. This clone was seen a single time. The CDR3 runs 15 residues. Germline V gene data show CDR1 as ENHRY and CDR2 as SYGVKD. Trimming pared 5 bases from V and 4 bases from J, leaving 17 bases between. The source of this sequence is a man aged 18 to 30 with COVID-19, enrolled during active disease. The sequencing input was peripheral blood. The chain couples TRBV10-3 to TRBJ2-5; D perhaps matches TRBD2 (6 bases). The CDR3 nucleotides are TGTGCCATCAGTCTTGGTGCGGGGTGGGGAGAGACCCAGTACTTC. Protein: CAISLGAGWGETQYF.